A single sample gave rise to the 18 T cell receptor beta chains below, sequenced in a study of blood T cell repertoires in COVID-19. Here immunoSEQ multiplex PCR was the method, and the copy in TCRdb shows in-frame clones only, minus some. Of about 15,000 clones listed, approximately 89% are singletons. Sequencing was carried out using peripheral blood. These receptors came from a human donor in a cohort sampled during active COVID-19.

This clone was seen a handful of times. The chain combines TRBV7-9 with TRBJ1-3; no clear D gene. The CDR3 runs 15 residues. Germline lookup yields CDR1 SEHNR and CDR2 FQNEAQ (reference sequence). V was shortened by 4 bases and J by 4 bases, with 14 bases between the two germline ends. The CDR3 is CASSSLTDLGNTIYF. The CDR3 DNA reads as TGTGCCAGCAGCTCCTTAACAGACCTGGGAAACACCATATATTTT.

V usage is TRBV4-1 and J usage is TRBJ2-1, with a weak D call TRBD2 (6 bases). The CDR3 sequence is 20 residues long. The germline CDR1 and CDR2 sequences are MGHRA and YSYEKL. With 0 bases removed from V and 4 bases from J, the gap between germline ends came to 25 bases. The CDR3 loop is CASSQDTRYRGETSYNEQFF. In DNA, the CDR3 is TGCGCCAGCAGCCAAGATACACGATATCGGGGCGAGACTAGTTACAATGAGCAGTTCTTC.

The chain recombines TRBV6-1 with TRBJ2-7, with TRBD2 matching 10 bases. The germline V gene has CDR1 MNHNS and CDR2 SASEGT. With 2 bases clipped from V and 6 bases from J, the junction kept 7 bases outside the gene matches. This CDR3 contains 15 residues. DNA of the CDR3: TGTGCCAGCAGTGAACTAGCGGGAGTGATCGCCGAGCAGTACTTC. Translating it yields CASSELAGVIAEQYF.

The V gene is TRBV7-6, the J gene TRBJ2-2; 9 bases fit TRBD2. The germline gives CDR1 SGHVS, CDR2 FNYEAQ. V gave up 3 bases and J gave up 5 bases; unmatched junction bases: 7. This CDR3 has 16 amino acids. The CDR3 loop reads CASSLSFTSGTGELFF. The DNA of the CDR3 is TGTGCCAGCAGCTTGAGTTTTACTAGCGGGACCGGGGAGCTGTTTTTT.

The gene calls are TRBV5-4 and TRBJ2-5; the match to TRBD2 covers 7 bases. This CDR3 contains 14 residues. V lost 2 bases and J lost 5; bases outside the gene matches: 6. Per germline, CDR1 SGHNT and CDR2 YYREEE (reference sequence). CDR3 sequence reads: CASSFGGSKETQYF. CDR3 nucleotides: TGTGCCAGCAGCTTCGGCGGGAGTAAGGAGACCCAGTACTTC.

This chain joins TRBV12-3 or TRBV12-4 and TRBJ1-5; D is unclear. CDR3 length: 13 residues. V was cut by 7 bases and J by 4 bases, with 11 bases left in between. CDR3: CASTVAGNQPQHF. The CDR3 nucleotides read TGTGCCAGCACGGTCGCCGGGAATCAGCCCCAGCATTTT.

J is TRBJ2-3 and V is TRBV3-1 (or the pseudogene TRBV3-2), with 7 nucleotides matching TRBD2. From germline, CDR1 is LGHDT and CDR2 YNNKEL (reference sequence). The CDR3 loop spans 15 amino acids. After removal of 2 bases from V and 6 bases from J, the junction contained 8 bases not matched to a gene. The CDR3 DNA is TGTGCCAGCAGCCAAAAACCTCTCGGGGGGGATACGCAGTATTTT. Its translation: CASSQKPLGGDTQYF.

V and J are TRBV18 and TRBJ2-1, with D hard to call. CDR1 and CDR2 from the germline V gene are KGHSH and LQKENI. The V end lost 3 bases, the J end lost 5 bases, and 17 bases lay between the germline ends. The CDR3 consists of 16 residues. The CDR3 here is CASSPLPPSVDNEQFF. CDR3 DNA sequence: TGTGCCAGCTCACCCTTGCCACCGTCGGTGGACAATGAGCAGTTCTTC.

The genes are TRBV18 and TRBJ2-7; tentative D call: TRBD1 (6 bases). The CDR3 is 12 amino acids. Germline V lookup: CDR1 KGHSH, CDR2 LQKENI. Trimming left V 5 bases short and J 2 bases short, with 7 bases between. This chain's CDR3 is CASSTGTYEQYF. For the CDR3, the DNA is TGTGCCAGCTCAACAGGGACCTACGAGCAGTACTTC.

This sequence joins TRBV11-2 and TRBJ2-7; TRBD1 matches 10 bases. Per germline, CDR1 SGHAT and CDR2 FQNNGV. The ends lost 0 bases at V and 4 bases at J; junction bases unmatched: 6. The length of the CDR3 is 16 residues. CDR3 protein: CASSLDRRQGAYEQYF. The CDR3 DNA reads TGTGCCAGCAGCTTAGATCGGAGACAGGGGGCGTACGAGCAGTACTTC.

This rearrangement joins TRBV15 to TRBJ1-2; D is possibly TRBD1 (5 bases). Germline lookup yields CDR1 LNHNV and CDR2 YYDKDF (reference sequence). V lost 1 base to trimming and J lost 4 bases, with 16 bases between them. The CDR3 length is 16 residues. CDR3 in amino acids: CATSRVQGRFSYGYTF. CDR3 coding DNA: TGTGCCACCAGCAGAGTCCAGGGAAGATTTTCCTATGGCTACACCTTC.

This clone has just one count. The V gene is TRBV15, the J gene TRBJ2-1, with 11 nucleotides matching TRBD2. The V gene's germline CDR1 is LNHNV and CDR2 YYDKDF (reference sequence). With V trimmed by 0 bases and J by 7 bases, 8 bases remained unmatched. This CDR3 region has 17 residues. The CDR3 bases are TGTGCCACCAGCAGAGATATAATAGCGGGAGGGAGGAATGAGCAGTTCTTC. Amino acids: CATSRDIIAGGRNEQFF. The complete variable domain, with remaining parts taken from reference TRBV15 and TRBJ2-1, reads DAMVIQNPRYQVTQFGKPVTLSCSQTLNHNVMYWYQQKSSQAPKLLFHYYDKDFNNEADTPDNFQSRRPNTSFCFLDIRSPGLGDTAMYLCATSRDIIAGGRNEQFFGPGTRLTVL.

The V gene is TRBV7-2, the J gene TRBJ2-7, with D perhaps matching TRBD2 (5 bases). Germline CDR1 reads SGHTA; CDR2 reads FQGNSA. The CDR3 extends over 14 amino acids. The V gene lost 1 base and the J gene lost 1 base, with 8 bases spanning the gap. CDR3 sequence: CASSLGQRSYEQYF. The DNA for the CDR3 is TGTGCCAGCAGCTTAGGGCAGCGGTCCTACGAGCAGTACTTC. The whole variable domain, filled in from reference TRBV7-2 and TRBJ2-7, reads GAGVSQSPSNKVTEKGKDVELRCDPISGHTALYWYRQSLGQGLEFLIYFQGNSAPDKSGLPSDRFSAERTGGSVSTLTIQRTQQEDSAVYLCASSLGQRSYEQYFGPGTRLTVT.

This sequence joins TRBV20-1 and TRBJ2-2; 7 bases are shared with TRBD2. The CDR3 consists of 16 residues. Trimming removed 3 bases from V and 4 bases from J; junction bases left unmatched: 11. The V gene's germline CDR1 is DFQATT and CDR2 SNEGSKA (reference sequence). The CDR3: CSASEIGGSRTGELFF. For the CDR3, the DNA is TGCAGTGCTAGTGAAATCGGCGGGAGTCGCACCGGGGAGCTGTTTTTT.

V and J are TRBV18 and TRBJ1-2; D unresolved. The germline V gene encodes CDR1 KGHSH and CDR2 LQKENI. The V end was cut by 6 bases, the J end by 6 bases, with 14 bases between. CDR3 length: 13 amino acids. The CDR3 spells CASSQALEDGYTF. The CDR3 DNA sequence: TGTGCCAGCTCGCAGGCCCTGGAGGATGGCTACACCTTC.

This CDR3 is CAWAWTGVNTGELFF. In DNA form, the CDR3 reads TGTGCCTGGGCGTGGACAGGGGTGAACACCGGGGAGCTGTTTTTT. The chain employs TRBV30 and TRBJ2-2; TRBD1 aligns across 9 bases. V lost 5 bases, J lost 1 base, and 5 bases stayed unmatched. In germline, CDR1 is GTSNPN, CDR2 SVGIG (reference sequence). The CDR3 consists of 15 residues. The whole variable domain, remainder taken from reference TRBV30 and TRBJ2-2, is SQTIHQWPATLVQPVGSPLSLECTVEGTSNPNLYWYRQAAGRGLQLLFYSVGIGQISSEVPQNLSASRPQDRQFILSSKKLLLSDSGFYLCAWAWTGVNTGELFFGEGSRLTVL.

This clone occurred once. J is TRBJ2-7 and V is TRBV12-3 or TRBV12-4; a possible D gene is TRBD1 (7 bases). CDR3 size: 13 residues. Trimming shortened V by 3 bases and J by 7 bases, and 13 bases separated the two germline ends. CDR3 region: CASSFRGREEQYF. In DNA, the CDR3 is TGTGCCAGCAGTTTTAGGGGGCGGGAAGAGCAGTACTTC.

This clone has a handful of counts. The chain is built from TRBV19 and TRBJ2-3; the match to TRBD2 covers 10 bases. This CDR3 region has 14 residues. The V segment lost 5 bases and the J segment 4 bases; nucleotides outside the gene matches: 3. Per the germline V gene, CDR1 is LNHDA and CDR2 is SQIVND (reference sequence). DNA for the CDR3: TGTGCCAGTAGTCTAGCGGGAGTCGCAGATACGCAGTATTTT. Its protein product is CASSLAGVADTQYF.